The 8 T cell receptor beta chains listed next were all sequenced from one sample in a study of cytomegalovirus exposure and HLA in healthy donors. Primers included in the PCR were 60 Vbeta and 13 Jbeta primers. Profiling relied on immunoSEQ multiplex PCR, and the TCRdb table lists in-frame clones only, not all of them. The data contain about 92,000 clones, roughly 81% of them seen just once; the ten biggest clones take up roughly 5.5%. The sample comprised PBMCs. Receptors were obtained from a woman in her late teens or twenties in good health and CMV-seropositive.

The CDR3 coding sequence is TGTGCCAGCAGCTTAAACAGGGGCGTCAACACTGAAGCTTTCTTT. It specifies CASSLNRGVNTEAFF. The rearrangement links TRBV7-9 to TRBJ1-1; 7 bases align to TRBD1. The J segment lost 2 bases and the V segment lost 2 bases, leaving 5 bases of the junction unmatched. The CDR3 has 15 amino acids. Looked up from germline, CDR1 is SEHNR and CDR2 is FQNEAQ (reference sequence).

The gene calls are TRBV27 and TRBJ1-4; D unclear. Trimming took 5 bases from V and 8 from J, leaving 18 bases between them. Germline CDR1 is MNHEY and CDR2 is SMNVEV (reference sequence). This CDR3 has 15 amino acids. The CDR3 reads CASSPIGEVGEKLFF. DNA of the CDR3: TGTGCCAGCAGTCCCATCGGGGAGGTAGGGGAAAAACTGTTTTTT.

The V call is TRBV6-6, the J call TRBJ2-7, with D perhaps TRBD1 (5 bases). The CDR3 loop spans 12 amino acids. The germline V gene encodes CDR1 MNHNY and CDR2 SVGAGI (reference sequence). The germline V and J ends were trimmed by 6 bases and 2 bases, with 8 bases remaining between them. The CDR3 nucleotides are TGTGCCAGCAGACCAGGGACCTACGAGCAGTACTTC. It specifies CASRPGTYEQYF.

The V and J genes are TRBV13 and TRBJ1-2, with TRBD1 matching 11 bases. Germline assignment: CDR1 PRHDT and CDR2 FYEKMQ (reference sequence). The CDR3 is made up of 15 amino acids. The V gene end was trimmed by 3 bases and the J gene end by 7 bases; junction bases not matched to a gene: 7. The CDR3 loop is CASSFRTGGIGGYTF. The CDR3 DNA reads TGTGCCAGCAGCTTCCGGACAGGGGGCATCGGTGGCTACACCTTC.

J is TRBJ2-7 and V is TRBV27, with 10 bases aligning to TRBD1. Germline lookup yields CDR1 MNHEY and CDR2 SMNVEV (reference sequence). This CDR3 is built from 16 residues. J lost 4 bases, V lost 6 bases, and 12 bases had no gene match. The CDR3 region has the DNA TGTGCCAGCAGGGGGACAGGGGTTATCTCTCAATACGAGCAGTACTTC. Protein: CASRGTGVISQYEQYF.

The V and J genes are TRBV6-1 and TRBJ2-7; D is perhaps TRBD1 (7 bases). CDR1 MNHNS and CDR2 SASEGT come from the germline V gene. The length of the CDR3 is 13 residues. The V and J ends lost 5 bases and 11 bases respectively, with 19 bases between them. The CDR3 nucleotides read TGTGCCAGCAGTCGCCCCCCTACAGGGGAGGAGTACTTC. This gives the protein CASSRPPTGEEYF.

This chain joins TRBV6-6 and TRBJ1-1; the match to TRBD1 covers 7 bases. The V segment lost 0 bases and the J segment 11 bases; nucleotides outside the gene matches: 12. The germline gives CDR1 MNHNY, CDR2 SVGAGI (reference sequence). This CDR3 region has 15 residues. For the CDR3, the DNA is TGTGCCAGCAGTTACTCGGGACAGCCCTCCTCGGCGGCTTTCTTT. This encodes CASSYSGQPSSAAFF.

The chain is built from TRBV30 and TRBJ2-5, with D tentatively TRBD2 (6 bases). The ends were cut back, 3 bases at V and 5 bases at J, with 16 bases in the middle. The CDR3 is 14 residues long. From germline, CDR1 is GTSNPN and CDR2 SVGIG (reference sequence). The CDR3 sequence: CAWSGTGLSETQYF. CDR3 bases: TGTGCCTGGAGCGGAACGGGACTTTCGGAGACCCAGTACTTC.